The 14 T cell receptor beta chains below were found in one sample sequenced in a study of T cell responses to AZD1222 COVID-19 vaccine. The data were produced by immunoSEQ multiplex PCR, yet TCRdb's version contains in-frame clones alone and is incomplete. The table lists approximately 100,000 clones, just under 90% of them singletons, with 12% in the top ten. The specimen comprised peripheral blood, sampled on day 0 of AZD1222 vaccination. Receptors originate from an adult in good health.

This chain links TRBV7-8 with TRBJ2-1; tentatively, D is TRBD2 (6 bases). V lost 5 bases and J 10 bases, leaving 18 bases between the germline ends. CDR1 is SGHVS and CDR2 is FQNEAQ in the germline V gene. There are 14 residues in the CDR3. This CDR3 is CASSPLQVGGEQFF. The CDR3 coding sequence is TGTGCCAGCAGCCCACTACAGGTTGGGGGGGAGCAGTTCTTC.

The chain is built from TRBV11-1 and TRBJ2-3; perhaps TRBD2 as D (6 bases). The germline V gene has CDR1 SGHAT and CDR2 FQDESV (reference sequence). The V end was cut by 5 bases, the J end by 4 bases, with 10 bases between. The CDR3 is 13 amino acids. CDR3 sequence (DNA): TGTGCCAGCAGCGTCCGACTAGCAGATACGCAGTATTTT. It translates to CASSVRLADTQYF.

This sequence joins TRBV7-6 and TRBJ1-1; the D is unclear. This CDR3 is 14 amino acids long. Germline V gives CDR1 SGHVS, CDR2 FNYEAQ. V was cut by 4 bases and J by 6 bases, with 15 bases left in between. The CDR3 is CASSSEKRGSEAFF. The CDR3 nucleotides are TGTGCCAGCAGCTCGGAAAAGCGAGGGTCTGAAGCTTTCTTT.

V gene TRBV29-1 combines with J gene TRBJ1-2, with D possibly TRBD1 on 5 matching bases. V gave up 2 bases and J gave up 5 bases, with 12 bases separating them. CDR1 is SQVTM and CDR2 is ANQGSEA in the germline V gene. The CDR3 is 13 residues long. The CDR3 DNA reads TGCAGCGTTGAAAGGGGTTTAAATTATGGCTACACCTTC. It is translated as CSVERGLNYGYTF.

This sequence joins TRBV28 and TRBJ1-2; no reliable D call. The CDR3 length is 14 residues. V shed 5 bases and J shed 8 bases, with 18 bases lying between them. The germline gives CDR1 MDHEN, CDR2 SYDVKM. CDR3 loop: CASSPRTAFGGYTF. DNA for the CDR3: TGTGCCAGCAGTCCCAGGACCGCCTTCGGAGGCTACACCTTC.

The rearrangement joins TRBV6-5 to TRBJ1-6; D is unresolved. V lost 4 bases, J lost 10 bases, and 11 bases lay in between. The CDR3 runs 13 residues. CDR1 is MNHEY, CDR2 SVGAGI, per germline. CDR3 residues: CASSSGLGSPLHF. CDR3 nucleotides: TGTGCCAGCAGTTCCGGGCTCGGCTCACCCCTCCACTTT.

V and J are TRBV7-9 and TRBJ1-2; possible D gene TRBD1, 6 bases. The CDR3 extends over 14 amino acids. Germline CDR1 and CDR2: SEHNR and FQNEAQ (reference sequence). Between the trimmed V and J ends, which lost 4 bases and 4 bases, there was a span of 13 bases. The CDR3 DNA follows: TGTGCCAGCAGCTCGAACAGGGTTAGCTATGGCTACACCTTC. The encoded protein is CASSSNRVSYGYTF.

This clone was counted once. The V and J genes are TRBV7-9 and TRBJ2-2; D is ambiguous. Germline V gives CDR1 SEHNR, CDR2 FQNEAQ (reference sequence). The CDR3 extends over 15 amino acids. The V end was cut by 5 bases, the J end by 2 bases, with 12 bases between. Here the CDR3 DNA reads TGTGCCAGCAGCCTCCGAGACTCAAACACCGGGGAGCTGTTTTTT. This sequence encodes CASSLRDSNTGELFF.

The chain uses TRBV27 and TRBJ1-4, with TRBD1 identical over 10 bases. Germline lookup yields CDR1 MNHEY and CDR2 SMNVEV (reference sequence). The CDR3 totals 16 residues. J was trimmed by 5 bases and V by 1 base; bases with no gene match: 4. Here the CDR3 reads CASSLLGTGANEKLFF. The CDR3 DNA sequence: TGTGCCAGCAGTTTATTGGGGACAGGGGCAAATGAAAAACTGTTTTTT.

The chain employs TRBV5-1 and TRBJ1-1, with 8 bases aligning to TRBD1. The length of the CDR3 is 14 residues. V shed 4 bases and J 7 bases; nucleotides not matched to a gene: 9. Germline V gene lookup returns CDR1 SGHRS and CDR2 YFSETQ. The CDR3 region is CASSPTNTGGEAFF. The DNA of the CDR3 is TGCGCCAGCAGCCCAACAAATACAGGGGGTGAAGCTTTCTTT.

The V gene is TRBV5-5, the J gene TRBJ2-1; D may be TRBD2 (6 bases). Between the trimmed V and J ends, which lost 9 bases and 1 base, there was a span of 26 bases. The CDR3 is 18 amino acids. Germline values: CDR1 SGHKS, CDR2 YYEKEE (reference sequence). CDR3 in DNA: TGTGCCACCGGACGTGAGGGCGGCGGAGGGAGTTCCTACAATGAGCAGTTCTTC. It is translated as CATGREGGGGSSYNEQFF.

The chain is built from TRBV27 and TRBJ2-7; the match to TRBD1 covers 7 bases. V dropped 5 bases and J dropped 6; count of bases not matched to a gene: 10. Germline V gene lookup returns CDR1 MNHEY and CDR2 SMNVEV (reference sequence). This CDR3 comprises 14 residues. CDR3 sequence reads: CASSRQLQGPEQYF. The CDR3 DNA reads TGTGCCAGCAGTCGCCAATTACAGGGGCCCGAGCAGTACTTC.

The V and J genes are TRBV27 and TRBJ1-6; D not certain. The V end lost 3 bases, the J end lost 7 bases, and 4 bases lay between the germline ends. The CDR3 is 12 amino acids. Germline V gene data show CDR1 as MNHEY and CDR2 as SMNVEV (reference sequence). In DNA, the CDR3 is TGTGCCAGCAGTTTTTTAAATTCACCCCTCCACTTT. Protein product: CASSFLNSPLHF.

The chain has TRBV6-1 and TRBJ2-4; D is possibly TRBD2 (7 bases). V lost 2 bases and J 8 bases, leaving 13 bases between the germline ends. Per germline, CDR1 MNHNS and CDR2 SASEGT. The CDR3 loop spans 14 amino acids. CDR3 DNA: TGTGCCAGCAGTGAATTGCGGGGGCTTTACATTCAGTACTTC. It is translated as CASSELRGLYIQYF.